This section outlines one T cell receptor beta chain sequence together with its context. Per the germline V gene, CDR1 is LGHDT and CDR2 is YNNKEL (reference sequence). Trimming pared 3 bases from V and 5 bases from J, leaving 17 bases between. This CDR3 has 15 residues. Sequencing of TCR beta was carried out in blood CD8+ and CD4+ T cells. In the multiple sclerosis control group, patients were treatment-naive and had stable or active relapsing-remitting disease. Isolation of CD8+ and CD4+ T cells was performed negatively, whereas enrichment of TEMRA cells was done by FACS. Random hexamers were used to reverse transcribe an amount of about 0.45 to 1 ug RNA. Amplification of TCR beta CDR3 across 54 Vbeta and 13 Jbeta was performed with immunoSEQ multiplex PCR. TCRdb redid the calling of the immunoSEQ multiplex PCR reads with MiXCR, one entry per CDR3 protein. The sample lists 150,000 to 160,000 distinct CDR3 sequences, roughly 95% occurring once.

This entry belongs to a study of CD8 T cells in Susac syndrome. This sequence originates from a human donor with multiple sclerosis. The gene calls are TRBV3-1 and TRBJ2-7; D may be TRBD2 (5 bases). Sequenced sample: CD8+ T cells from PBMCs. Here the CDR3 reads CASSHTGVGNNEQYF. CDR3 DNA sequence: TGTGCCAGCAGCCACACCGGGGTCGGGAATAACGAGCAGTACTTC.